A selection of T cell receptor beta chains follows, all from one sample in a study of regulatory T cells in long-lasting Graves disease. MiXCR was run by TCRdb on the multiplex PCR reads, yielding one entry per CDR3 protein. The sample records over 450,000 distinct CDR3 sequences, 12% being singletons. The same data also went into a second study, on T cells in Graves' hyperthyroidism and ophthalmopathy.

The material was peripheral blood mononuclear cells (PBMCs), obtained at new diagnosis, from a patient treated with antithyroid drugs. The source of these receptors is a woman younger than 45 with Graves disease. Both conserved end residues are part of each CDR3. The D gene is left open where the match is weak. Rows give clone size only sometimes, using once, few, many, or a class for an expanded clone.

>13|TRBV7-6|NA|NA|TRBJ2-1
TGTGCCAGCAGCTTACGACCTTCCGATGAGCAGTTCTTC
CASSLRPSDEQFF
>17|TRBV19|NA|many|TRBJ2-3
TGTGCCAGTAGTATAGATCGTCCGGGCGGGATCACAGATACGCAGTATTTT
CASSIDRPGGITDTQYF
>15|TRBV18|TRBD2|NA|TRBJ2-1
TGTGCCAGCTCGCAGACTAGCGGGAGATGGAATGAGCAGTTCTTC
CASSQTSGRWNEQFF
>19|TRBV7-2|TRBD2|few|TRBJ2-7
TGTGCCAGCAGCTTAGGAGCGCCCAGAGCCGGGACTATATTACACGAGCAGTACTTC
CASSLGAPRAGTILHEQYF
>16|TRBV20-1|TRBD2|NA|TRBJ2-2
TGCAGTGCTAGAGATCTCCAGCGGGAGACCACCGGGGAGCTGTTTTTT
CSARDLQRETTGELFF
>13|TRBV18|TRBD2|many|TRBJ2-1
TGTGCCAGCTCACCGGGTCGGGAGGGAAACTCGTTCTTC
CASSPGREGNSFF
>14|TRBV4-2|NA|NA|TRBJ2-7
TGTGCCAGCAGCCAAGATCCCTCGGTCCGCGAGCAGTACTTC
CASSQDPSVREQYF
>19|TRBV28|TRBD1|many|TRBJ2-5
TGTGCCAGCAGTTTATCCCAGTTCCCCCTCCCTACAGGGGGAGAGACCCAGTACTTC
CASSLSQFPLPTGGETQYF
>14|TRBV7-9|NA|few|TRBJ2-4
TGTGCCAGCAGCTTCGGACCCTCTGGGAACATTCAGTACTTC
CASSFGPSGNIQYF
>18|TRBV7-8|NA|NA|TRBJ1-5
TGTGCCAGCAGCTTACGTCCCCAGGGGCTGACCCGTGAGAGGCCCCAGCATTTT
CASSLRPQGLTRERPQHF
>14|TRBV2|NA|many|TRBJ1-5
TGTGCCAGCACAATGGTTAATAGCAATCAGCCCCAGCATTTT
CASTMVNSNQPQHF
>15|TRBV12-3/TRBV12-4|NA|many|TRBJ2-5
TGTGCCAGCAGTCTACTCCGACCATACCAAGAGACCCAGTACTTC
CASSLLRPYQETQYF
>14|TRBV6-9|NA|many|TRBJ2-7
TGTGCCAGCAGTTACTCCCAGGATACCTACGAGCAGTACTTC
CASSYSQDTYEQYF
>12|TRBV10-3|NA|many|TRBJ2-7
TGTGCCATCAGTGTATCCAGCTACGAGCAGTACTTC
CAISVSSYEQYF
>16|TRBV20-1|NA|few|TRBJ1-3
TGCAGTGCTAGAGACTTTGTGGGGGACGGTGGAAACACCATATATTTT
CSARDFVGDGGNTIYF
>18|TRBV10-1|TRBD2|NA|TRBJ2-2
TGCGCCAGCAGTCCAGGCTGGACTAGCGGGAGGAACACCGGGGAGCTGTTTTTT
CASSPGWTSGRNTGELFF
>15|TRBV6-1|NA|many|TRBJ1-1
TGTGCCAGCAGTGTAGGACGACTGCTGAACACTGAAGCTTTCTTT
CASSVGRLLNTEAFF
>16|TRBV9|NA|few|TRBJ2-3
TGTGCCAGCAGCGTAGACCCCGGGGCTAGCACAGATACGCAGTATTTT
CASSVDPGASTDTQYF
>12|TRBV6-2/TRBV6-3|NA|many|TRBJ2-5
TGTGCCAGCAGTTCCCGAGCAGCGACCCAGTACTTC
CASSSRAATQYF
>14|TRBV6-2/TRBV6-3|TRBD1|many|TRBJ2-7
TGTGCCAGCAGTGAAGGCAGGGGGCAAGACGAGCAGTACTTC
CASSEGRGQDEQYF
>14|TRBV20-1|TRBD1|many|TRBJ1-1
TGCAGTGCAATACAGGGGAGTCTAGACACTGAAGCTTTCTTT
CSAIQGSLDTEAFF
>11|TRBV27|NA|few|TRBJ2-7
TGTGCCAGCAGTTTATCGCGGGAGCAGTACTTC
CASSLSREQYF
>15|TRBV5-1|NA|many|TRBJ1-5
TGCGCCAGCAGCTTGAACGCGGGGGCTAGTCAGCCCCAGCATTTT
CASSLNAGASQPQHF
>17|TRBV27|NA|many|TRBJ2-2
TGTGCCAGCAGTTTAGGGCTAGTCGTGGGGAACACCGGGGAGCTGTTTTTT
CASSLGLVVGNTGELFF
>14|TRBV7-9|NA|few|TRBJ1-3
TGTGCCAGCAGCTCCTATCCCCAGGCGGACACCATATATTTT
CASSSYPQADTIYF
>12|TRBV4-1|NA|NA|TRBJ2-3
TGCGCCAGCAGCCAAATCAAGGATACGCAGTATTTT
CASSQIKDTQYF
>18|TRBV27|TRBD1|NA|TRBJ1-3
TGTGCCAGCAGTTTTCTCCGCCCCGGGACAGGGGCCGGAAACACCATATATTTT
CASSFLRPGTGAGNTIYF
>12|TRBV29-1|NA|NA|TRBJ1-1
TGCAGCGTAGCCCTCGGGGGTATGGGGGCTTTCTTT
CSVALGGMGAFF
>14|TRBV28|TRBD1|NA|TRBJ2-7
TGTGCCAGCAGCAACCGACAGGGGTCCTACGAGCAGTACTTC
CASSNRQGSYEQYF
>13|TRBV20-1|NA|many|TRBJ2-3
TGCAGTGCTAGTAGGTCCACCACAGATACGCAGTATTTT
CSASRSTTDTQYF
>11|TRBV30|NA|NA|TRBJ1-4
TGTGCCTGGCGACACAAAGAAAAACTGTTTTTT
CAWRHKEKLFF
>17|TRBV6-1|TRBD1|NA|TRBJ2-6
TGTGCCAGCAGCTGGGGGACAGGGATCACTGGGGCCAACGTCCTGACTTTC
CASSWGTGITGANVLTF
>16|TRBV6-1|NA|many|TRBJ1-1
TGTGCCAGCAGTCAGGTGCCCGCGGTCATGAACACTGAAGCTTTCTTT
CASSQVPAVMNTEAFF
>17|TRBV28|NA|NA|TRBJ1-2
TGTGCCAGCAGTTTATTCTACAGGGTTACCGTTAACTATGGCTACACCTTC
CASSLFYRVTVNYGYTF
>15|TRBV5-1|NA|many|TRBJ2-7
TGCGCCAGCAGCGTAGGGACTTTAACCTCCTACGAGCAGTACTTC
CASSVGTLTSYEQYF
>11|TRBV12-3/TRBV12-4|NA|many|TRBJ2-4
TGTGCCAGCAGTTTTGGTCCTATTCAGTACTTC
CASSFGPIQYF
>12|TRBV3-1|NA|many|TRBJ2-1
TGTGCCATCTCTGGGCTGGAGAATAAGCAGTTCTTC
CAISGLENKQFF
>14|TRBV19|TRBD1|few|TRBJ1-2
TGTGCCAGTAGTATAAAGGGGGCGGCTTTTGGCTACACCTTC
CASSIKGAAFGYTF
>13|TRBV29-1|TRBD1|many|TRBJ2-1
TGCAGCGCCCGGGACAGGGTGAACAATGAGCAGTTCTTC
CSARDRVNNEQFF
>12|TRBV7-2|NA|many|TRBJ2-3
TGTGCCAGCAGCACCCGCCGGGGGACGCAGTATTTT
CASSTRRGTQYF
>19|TRBV18|TRBD1|NA|TRBJ2-2
TGTGCCAGCTCACCACCCACGCTCGACTACAGGGGGCGTACCGGGAAGCTGTTTTTT
CASSPPTLDYRGRTGKLFF
>16|TRBV7-8|NA|many|TRBJ1-1
TGTGCCAGCAGCGACGCGGGAGGGGACCCGAACACTGAAGCTTTCTTT
CASSDAGGDPNTEAFF
>14|TRBV28|NA|NA|TRBJ2-7
TGTGCCAGCAGGGTCACAGGGAGAGCCTTCGAGCAGTACTTC
CASRVTGRAFEQYF
>15|TRBV4-1|TRBD1|few|TRBJ1-4
TGCGCCAGCAGCCAACCCGGGACAGGGTGGGAAAAACTGTTTTTT
CASSQPGTGWEKLFF
>16|TRBV12-3/TRBV12-4|NA|few|TRBJ2-3
TGTGCCAGCAGTCGACCCTGGACGCGAAGCACAGATACGCAGTATTTT
CASSRPWTRSTDTQYF
>14|TRBV6-1|TRBD2|few|TRBJ2-3
TGTGCCAGCAGCCGCAGGGAGGGGTCAGGTACGCAGTATTTT
CASSRREGSGTQYF
>21|TRBV2|NA|many|TRBJ2-1
TGTGCCAGCAGTGACATTCGGGGAAAGCGGGTACAGGGAGGCTCCTACAATGAGCAGTTCTTC
CASSDIRGKRVQGGSYNEQFF
>16|TRBV27|NA|few|TRBJ2-7
TGTGCCAGCAGTGTGTCTCCCTGGGGGGGGCTGGGGGAGCAGTACTTC
CASSVSPWGGLGEQYF
>16|TRBV24-1|NA|many|TRBJ2-1
TGTGCCACCAGCTCCCGGGACTCCTACACGTACAATGAGCAGTTCTTC
CATSSRDSYTYNEQFF
>14|TRBV20-1|TRBD2|many|TRBJ2-1
TGCAGTGCTAGACTAGCGGGCGTATACAATGAGCAGTTCTTC
CSARLAGVYNEQFF
>14|TRBV5-1|NA|many|TRBJ2-1
TGCGCCAGCAGCTTGGGAGGACAGACGAATGAGCAGTTCTTC
CASSLGGQTNEQFF
>15|TRBV6-1|TRBD1|few|TRBJ2-4
TGTGCCAGCAGGGCGGGACAGGGGGACAAAAACATTCAGTACTTC
CASRAGQGDKNIQYF
>16|TRBV27|TRBD2|many|TRBJ2-1
TGTGCCAGCAGTTTGCTGACTAGCGGGAGTTCGAATGAGCAGTTCTTC
CASSLLTSGSSNEQFF
>16|TRBV7-2|TRBD1|many|TRBJ2-7
TGTGCCAGCAGCTCAACCCCCAACAGGGGATGGGACGAGCAGTACTTC
CASSSTPNRGWDEQYF